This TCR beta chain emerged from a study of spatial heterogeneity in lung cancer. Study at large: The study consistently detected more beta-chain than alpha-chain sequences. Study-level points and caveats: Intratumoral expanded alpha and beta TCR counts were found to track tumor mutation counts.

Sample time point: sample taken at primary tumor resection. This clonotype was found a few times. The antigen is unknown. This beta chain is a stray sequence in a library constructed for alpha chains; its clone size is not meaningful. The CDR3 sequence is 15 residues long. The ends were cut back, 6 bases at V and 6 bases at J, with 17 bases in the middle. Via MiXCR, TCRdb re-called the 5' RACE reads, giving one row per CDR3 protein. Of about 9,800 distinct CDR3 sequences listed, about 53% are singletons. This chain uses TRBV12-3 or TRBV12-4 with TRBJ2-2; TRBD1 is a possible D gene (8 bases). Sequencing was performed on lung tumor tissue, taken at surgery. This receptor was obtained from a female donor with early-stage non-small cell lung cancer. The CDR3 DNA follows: TGTGCCAGCAGGCCCGACAGGGGAGGGGCCGGGGAGCTGTTTTTT. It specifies CASRPDRGGAGELFF.